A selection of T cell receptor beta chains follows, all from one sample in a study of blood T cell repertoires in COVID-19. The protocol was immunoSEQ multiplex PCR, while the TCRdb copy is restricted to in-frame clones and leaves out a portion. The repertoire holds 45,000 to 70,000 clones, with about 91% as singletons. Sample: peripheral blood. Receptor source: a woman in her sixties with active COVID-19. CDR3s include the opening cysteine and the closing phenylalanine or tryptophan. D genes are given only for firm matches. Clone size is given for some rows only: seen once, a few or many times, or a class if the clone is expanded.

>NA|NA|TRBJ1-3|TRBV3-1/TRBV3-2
CASSQGPGSGRSLYF
TGTGCCAGCAGCCAAGGCCCAGGGTCAGGGCGCAGCTTATATTTT
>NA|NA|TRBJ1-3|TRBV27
CASSPGQWGNTIYF
TGTGCCAGCAGTCCCGGACAGTGGGGAAACACCATATATTTT
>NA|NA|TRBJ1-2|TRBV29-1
CSVTEPSYGYTF
TGCAGCGTTACAGAGCCGAGCTATGGCTACACCTTC
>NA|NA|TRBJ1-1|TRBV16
CASSLYRQNTEAFF
TGTGCCAGCAGCCTTTACAGACAGAACACTGAAGCTTTCTTT
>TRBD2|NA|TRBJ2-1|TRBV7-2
CASSVSGGHNEQFF
TGTGCCAGCAGCGTTAGCGGGGGCCACAATGAGCAGTTCTTC
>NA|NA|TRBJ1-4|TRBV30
CAWRQGREKLFF
TGTGCCTGGAGACAGGGTCGGGAAAAACTGTTTTTT
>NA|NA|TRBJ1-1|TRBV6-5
CASSYSGGMNTEAFF
TGTGCCAGCAGTTACTCGGGCGGGATGAACACTGAAGCTTTCTTT
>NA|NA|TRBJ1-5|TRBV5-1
CASSPGSGNQPQHF
TGCGCCAGCAGCCCGGGATCCGGCAATCAGCCCCAGCATTTT
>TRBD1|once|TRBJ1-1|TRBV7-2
CASSRGTGLSTEAFF
TGTGCCAGCAGCAGAGGGACAGGGTTGAGCACTGAAGCTTTCTTT
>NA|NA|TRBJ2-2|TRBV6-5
CASGEGVTGELFF
TGTGCCAGCGGAGAGGGGGTCACCGGGGAGCTGTTTTTT
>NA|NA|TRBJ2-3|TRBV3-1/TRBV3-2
CASSQREFTDTQYF
TGTGCCAGCAGCCAGAGGGAATTCACAGATACGCAGTATTTT
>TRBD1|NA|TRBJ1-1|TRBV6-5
CASRTQGARTEAFF
TGTGCCAGCAGGACACAGGGGGCGAGAACTGAAGCTTTCTTT
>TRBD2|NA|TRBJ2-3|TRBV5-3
CATAGGPIDTQYF
TGTGCCACCGCGGGGGGGCCGATAGATACGCAGTATTTT
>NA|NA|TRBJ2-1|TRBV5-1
CASSLEWTHGDEQFF
TGCGCCAGCAGCTTGGAATGGACCCACGGGGATGAGCAGTTCTTC
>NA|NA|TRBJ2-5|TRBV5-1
CASSLESRYQETQYF
TGCGCCAGCAGCTTGGAGAGCCGGTACCAAGAGACCCAGTACTTC
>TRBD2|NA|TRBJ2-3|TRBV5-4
CASSDQTGGLGDTQYF
TGTGCCAGCAGCGATCAAACGGGGGGGCTGGGAGATACGCAGTATTTT
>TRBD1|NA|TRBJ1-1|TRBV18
CASTGQMNTEAFF
TGTGCCAGCACGGGACAGATGAACACTGAAGCTTTCTTT
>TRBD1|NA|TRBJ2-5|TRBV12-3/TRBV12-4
CASRKGAQETQYF
TGTGCCAGCAGAAAGGGGGCCCAAGAGACCCAGTACTTC
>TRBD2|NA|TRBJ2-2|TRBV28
CAGGSGGFTGELFF
TGTGCCGGAGGTAGCGGGGGGTTCACCGGGGAGCTGTTTTTT
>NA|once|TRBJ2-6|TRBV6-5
CATVSSGANVLTF
TGTGCCACCGTTAGCTCTGGGGCCAACGTCCTGACTTTC
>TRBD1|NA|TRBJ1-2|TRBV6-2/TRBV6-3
CASSYVGQGNYGYTF
TGTGCCAGCAGTTACGTCGGACAGGGGAACTATGGCTACACCTTC
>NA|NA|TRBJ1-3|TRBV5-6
CASSFGGVENTIYF
TGTGCCAGCAGCTTTGGAGGGGTTGAAAACACCATATATTTT
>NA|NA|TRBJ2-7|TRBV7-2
CASSLVGGYEQYF
TGTGCCAGCAGCTTAGTCGGGGGCTACGAGCAGTACTTC
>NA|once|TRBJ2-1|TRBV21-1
CASSPLRQGGNEQFF
TGTGCCAGCAGCCCTCTAAGACAGGGCGGCAATGAGCAGTTCTTC
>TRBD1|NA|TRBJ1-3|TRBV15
CATSSRIQGEPSGNTIYF
TGTGCCACCAGCAGCCGCATACAGGGGGAACCCTCTGGAAACACCATATATTTT
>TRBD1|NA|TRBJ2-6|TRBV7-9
CASSPTGGTSNVLTF
TGTGCCAGCAGCCCCACAGGGGGGACTTCCAACGTCCTGACTTTC
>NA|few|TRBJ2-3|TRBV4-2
CASSQDLSDRTDTQYF
TGTGCCAGCAGCCAAGATTTAAGCGATCGCACAGATACGCAGTATTTT
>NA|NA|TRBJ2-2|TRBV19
CASMKRANTGELFF
TGTGCCAGTATGAAGCGTGCCAACACCGGGGAGCTGTTTTTT
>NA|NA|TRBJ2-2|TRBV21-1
CASSKALLQINTGELFF
TGTGCCAGCAGCAAAGCGCTTTTGCAGATTAACACCGGGGAGCTGTTTTTT
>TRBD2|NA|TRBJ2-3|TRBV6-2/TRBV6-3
CASSYRGTSVSTDTQYF
TGTGCCAGCAGTTACAGAGGGACTAGCGTTAGCACAGATACGCAGTATTTT
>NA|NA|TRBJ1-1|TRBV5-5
CASSLSRDRPEAFF
TGTGCCAGCAGCTTGTCTCGTGACAGGCCTGAAGCTTTCTTT
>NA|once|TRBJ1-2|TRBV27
CASSPDRMVGYTF
TGTGCCAGCAGTCCGGACAGAATGGTCGGCTACACCTTC
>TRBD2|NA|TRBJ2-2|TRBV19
CASSWLVLGGAGELFF
TGTGCCAGTAGTTGGCTCGTACTGGGGGGGGCCGGGGAGCTGTTTTTT
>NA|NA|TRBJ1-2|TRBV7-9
CASSSTASGFGYTF
TGTGCCAGCAGCTCAACCGCATCGGGGTTTGGCTACACCTTC
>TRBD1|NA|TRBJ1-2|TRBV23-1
CASSQSNTGGSYGYTF
TGCGCCAGCAGTCAATCGAATACAGGGGGGAGCTATGGCTACACCTTC
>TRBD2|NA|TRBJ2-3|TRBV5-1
CASSSSGVTTDTQYF
TGCGCCAGCAGCTCTAGCGGGGTAACCACAGATACGCAGTATTTT
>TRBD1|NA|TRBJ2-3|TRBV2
CASRGDRSTDTQYF
TGTGCCAGCAGGGGGGACAGAAGCACAGATACGCAGTATTTT
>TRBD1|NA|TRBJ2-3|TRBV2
CASSEAGQGSTDTQYF
TGTGCCAGCAGTGAAGCGGGACAGGGAAGCACAGATACGCAGTATTTT
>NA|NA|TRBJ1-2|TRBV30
CAWNQAIYYGYTF
TGTGCCTGGAACCAGGCAATATACTATGGCTACACCTTC
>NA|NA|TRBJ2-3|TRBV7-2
CASSSKRVLAADTQYF
TGTGCCAGCAGCTCCAAGAGGGTTCTAGCCGCAGATACGCAGTATTTT
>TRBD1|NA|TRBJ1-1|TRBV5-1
CASSHQGANTEAFF
TGCGCCAGCTCCCACCAGGGGGCGAACACTGAAGCTTTCTTT
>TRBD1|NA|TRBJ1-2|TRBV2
CASSRDSTLDYGYTF
TGTGCCAGCAGCAGGGACAGCACCCTTGACTATGGCTACACCTTC
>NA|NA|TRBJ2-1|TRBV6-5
CASLGGPAYNEQFF
TGTGCCAGCCTCGGGGGGCCCGCCTACAATGAGCAGTTCTTC
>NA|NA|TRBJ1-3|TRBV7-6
CASSLGEELSGNTIYF
TGTGCCAGCAGCTTAGGGGAGGAACTCTCTGGAAACACCATATATTTT
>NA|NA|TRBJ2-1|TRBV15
CATSRRGQWDNEQFF
TGTGCCACCAGCAGGCGGGGACAGTGGGACAATGAGCAGTTCTTC
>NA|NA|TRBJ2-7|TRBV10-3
CAIQPTGFGYEQYF
TGTGCCATCCAACCTACAGGGTTCGGCTACGAGCAGTACTTC
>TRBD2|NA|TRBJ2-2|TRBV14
CASSHERGRNTGELFF
TGTGCCAGCAGCCATGAGCGGGGACGGAACACCGGGGAGCTGTTTTTT
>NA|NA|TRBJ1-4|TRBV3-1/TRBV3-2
CASSQTIREKLFF
TGTGCCAGCAGCCAAACGATCAGGGAAAAACTGTTTTTT
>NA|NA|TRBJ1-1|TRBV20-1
CSASAGMNTEAFF
TGCAGTGCTAGTGCCGGGATGAACACTGAAGCTTTCTTT
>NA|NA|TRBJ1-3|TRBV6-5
CASVLGPGNTIYF
TGTGCCAGCGTTTTGGGGCCTGGAAACACCATATATTTT
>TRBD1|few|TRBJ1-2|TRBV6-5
CASRPGQGARGYTF
TGTGCCAGCAGGCCCGGACAGGGGGCGAGGGGCTACACCTTC
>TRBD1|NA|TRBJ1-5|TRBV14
CASSQDPDRGADQPQHF
TGTGCCAGCAGCCAAGATCCGGACAGGGGGGCCGATCAGCCCCAGCATTTT
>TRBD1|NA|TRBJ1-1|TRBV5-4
CASSSPTGGYTEAFF
TGTGCCAGCTCGAGCCCTACAGGGGGCTACACTGAAGCTTTCTTT
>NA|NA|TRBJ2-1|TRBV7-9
CASSLGEAYPGNEQFF
TGTGCCAGCAGCTTAGGGGAAGCTTACCCGGGGAATGAGCAGTTCTTC
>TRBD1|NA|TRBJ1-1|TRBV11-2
CASSWDRRNTEAFF
TGTGCCAGCAGCTGGGACAGAAGGAACACTGAAGCTTTCTTT